These 22 T cell receptor beta chains came from one sample sequenced in a study of blood T cell repertoires in COVID-19. This table comes from immunoSEQ multiplex PCR, and its TCRdb copy is limited to in-frame clones, with some not included. The sample holds around 200,000 clones, 83% seen once. The specimen sequenced was peripheral blood. Receptor source: a man between 50 and 59 years old with active or convalescent COVID-19.

This chain uses TRBV5-1 with TRBJ2-3; the match to TRBD2 covers 7 bases. The CDR3 covers 17 residues. V shed 2 bases, J shed 2 bases, and the junction held 11 bases outside the gene matches. Per germline, CDR1 SGHRS and CDR2 YFSETQ. The DNA for the CDR3 is TGCGCCAGCAGCTTAGGGCTAGCGGTGGGTTACACAGATACGCAGTATTTT. Its translation is CASSLGLAVGYTDTQYF. Complete variable domain (other parts from reference TRBV5-1 and TRBJ2-3): KAGVTQTPRYLIKTRGQQVTLSCSPISGHRSVSWYQQTPGQGLQFLFEYFSETQRNKGNFPGRFSGRQFSNSRSEMNVSTLELGDSALYLCASSLGLAVGYTDTQYFGPGTRLTVL.

This chain uses TRBV4-3 with TRBJ1-2, with a weak D call TRBD1 (5 bases). The germline V and J ends were trimmed by 0 bases and 1 base, with 9 bases remaining between them. CDR1 and CDR2 (germline): LGHNA, YSLEER. CDR3 length equals 15 residues. CDR3 sequence: CASSQDSRDNYGYTF. In nucleotides, the CDR3 is TGCGCCAGCAGCCAAGATAGCAGGGATAACTATGGCTACACCTTC.

V and J are TRBV23-1 and TRBJ1-5; maybe TRBD1 (6 bases). TRBV23-1 is classed as an ORF, of uncertain function. V lost 1 base, J lost 1 base, and 14 bases lay in between. This CDR3 spans 17 amino acids. Written as DNA, the CDR3 is TGCGCCAGCAGTCAATATACAGGGAGTAGGAGCAATCAGCCCCAGCATTTT. Translating it yields CASSQYTGSRSNQPQHF.

J is TRBJ2-3 and V is TRBV5-1, with TRBD2 matching 12 bases. In germline, CDR1 is SGHRS, CDR2 YFSETQ. The CDR3 has 18 amino acids. V trimming: 2 bases; J trimming: 0 bases; junction bases outside the gene matches: 7. CDR3 protein: CASSFTSGGTSSTDTQYF. The DNA for the CDR3 is TGCGCCAGCAGCTTCACTAGCGGGGGGACCTCTAGCACAGATACGCAGTATTTT. Drawing the rest from reference TRBV5-1 and TRBJ2-3, the complete variable domain is KAGVTQTPRYLIKTRGQQVTLSCSPISGHRSVSWYQQTPGQGLQFLFEYFSETQRNKGNFPGRFSGRQFSNSRSEMNVSTLELGDSALYLCASSFTSGGTSSTDTQYFGPGTRLTVL.

The CDR3 DNA is TGCGCCAGCAGCTTGAGGGACAGTGCGGGCGGTGGGGAAAAACTGTTTTTT. Translation: CASSLRDSAGGGEKLFF. The chain uses TRBV5-1 and TRBJ1-4; 7 positions agree with TRBD1. CDR1 and CDR2 from the germline V gene are SGHRS and YFSETQ. The CDR3 is 17 residues long. With V trimmed by 1 base and J by 8 bases, 14 bases remained unmatched. Complete variable domain (other parts from reference TRBV5-1 and TRBJ1-4): KAGVTQTPRYLIKTRGQQVTLSCSPISGHRSVSWYQQTPGQGLQFLFEYFSETQRNKGNFPGRFSGRQFSNSRSEMNVSTLELGDSALYLCASSLRDSAGGGEKLFFGSGTQLSVL.

This sequence joins TRBV5-6 and TRBJ2-3; a weak D match, TRBD2 (6 bases). Looked up from germline, CDR1 is SGHDT and CDR2 is YYEEEE. Trimming took off 2 bases at V and 8 bases at J, with 15 bases between the two ends. This CDR3 is built from 14 residues. The CDR3 loop reads CASSFPGSRGTQYF. DNA for the CDR3: TGTGCCAGCAGCTTTCCCGGGAGTAGGGGTACGCAGTATTTT.

The rearrangement uses TRBV18 and TRBJ1-3, with unresolved D. Germline V gene lookup returns CDR1 KGHSH and CDR2 LQKENI. The V end lost 4 bases, the J end lost 10 bases, and 11 bases lay between the germline ends. The CDR3 covers 12 residues. The CDR3 DNA reads TGTGCCAGCTCACTAGACTCGTGGACCATATATTTT. This gives the protein CASSLDSWTIYF.

The V and J genes are TRBV3-1 (or the pseudogene TRBV3-2) and TRBJ2-7, with TRBD2 matching 9 bases. Germline V gene sequence: CDR1 LGHDT, CDR2 YNNKEL (reference sequence). The CDR3 sequence is 14 residues long. The J segment lost 6 bases and the V segment lost 1 base, leaving 4 bases of the junction unmatched. The chain's CDR3 is CASSQVAGEAEQYF. The DNA of the CDR3 is TGTGCCAGCAGCCAAGTAGCGGGAGAGGCCGAGCAGTACTTC.

V and J are TRBV2 and TRBJ2-7, with unresolved D. V lost 6 bases, J lost 9 bases, and 21 bases lay in between. Germline V lookup: CDR1 SNHLY, CDR2 FYNNEI. The CDR3 contains 14 residues. The CDR3 sequence is CASRDFPLVLRQYF. CDR3 DNA: TGTGCCAGCAGAGACTTCCCTCTAGTTCTCAGGCAGTACTTC.

The rearrangement uses TRBV27 and TRBJ1-4; 11 nucleotides line up with TRBD1. The ends lost 5 bases at V and 4 bases at J; junction bases unmatched: 9. The CDR3 has 17 amino acids. Germline assignment: CDR1 MNHEY and CDR2 SMNVEV (reference sequence). CDR3 loop: CASSPGTGGGDNEKLFF. The CDR3 bases are TGTGCCAGCAGTCCCGGGACAGGGGGAGGGGATAATGAAAAACTGTTTTTT.

The genes are TRBV19 and TRBJ1-2; D is unresolved. The germline V and J ends were trimmed by 9 bases and 3 bases, with 8 bases remaining between them. The CDR3 length is 11 residues. CDR1 and CDR2 (germline): LNHDA, SQIVND (reference sequence). CDR3 sequence: CASSAYYGYTF. In DNA form, the CDR3 reads TGTGCCAGCAGCGCTTACTATGGCTACACCTTC.

The chain couples TRBV5-1 to TRBJ1-5; D gene unclear. The V end was cut by 0 bases, the J end by 2 bases, with 9 bases between. Germline V lookup: CDR1 SGHRS, CDR2 YFSETQ. The CDR3 spans 15 residues. The CDR3 reads CASSLGPHGNQPQHF. The CDR3 nucleotides read TGCGCCAGCAGCTTGGGGCCCCATGGCAATCAGCCCCAGCATTTT.

The J gene is TRBJ2-4, the V gene TRBV5-5, with 8 bases that match TRBD1. The CDR3 length is 14 residues. Trimming took 4 bases from V and 7 from J; bases not matched to a gene: 7. CDR1 and CDR2 (germline): SGHKS, YYEKEE (reference sequence). This CDR3 reads CASSPTGEMNIQYF. The DNA for the CDR3 is TGTGCCAGCAGCCCGACAGGGGAAATGAACATTCAGTACTTC.

The sample holds one count of this clone. The chain is built from TRBV5-6 and TRBJ2-1; TRBD2 might be the D (7 bases). Germline values: CDR1 SGHDT, CDR2 YYEEEE. Deletions cut 2 bases from V and 0 bases from J, with 18 bases between. The CDR3 loop spans 18 amino acids. The CDR3, as DNA: TGTGCCAGCAGCTTAAGTTCCGGGGGGCCGAGCTCCTACAATGAGCAGTTCTTC. It yields the protein CASSLSSGGPSSYNEQFF. The full variable domain, completed using reference TRBV5-6 and TRBJ2-1, is DAGVTQSPTHLIKTRGQQVTLRCSPKSGHDTVSWYQQALGQGPQFIFQYYEEEERQRGNFPDRFSGHQFPNYSSELNVNALLLGDSALYLCASSLSSGGPSSYNEQFFGPGTRLTVL.

This chain links TRBV19 with TRBJ2-3; D is perhaps TRBD2 (6 bases). V lost 6 bases and J lost 3, with 10 bases in between. The CDR3 runs to 13 residues. CDR1 and CDR2 (germline): LNHDA, SQIVND (reference sequence). The CDR3 nucleotides read TGTGCCAGTAGCGGCCGGGGGACAGATACGCAGTATTTT. Translating gives CASSGRGTDTQYF.

The V and J genes are TRBV19 and TRBJ2-5; a possible D gene is TRBD2 (5 bases). The length of the CDR3 is 16 residues. Trimming shortened V by 1 base and J by 7 bases, and 19 bases separated the two germline ends. From germline, CDR1 is LNHDA and CDR2 SQIVND (reference sequence). The CDR3 region is CASSIAASQHMGTQYF. CDR3 bases: TGTGCCAGTAGTATAGCAGCTAGCCAACACATGGGGACCCAGTACTTC.

The chain recombines TRBV19 with TRBJ1-4; 10 nucleotides align to TRBD1. This CDR3 contains 14 residues. V shed 9 bases and J 10 bases; nucleotides not matched to a gene: 11. Germline CDR1 LNHDA, CDR2 SQIVND (reference sequence). This CDR3 reads CARSPRTGGGKLFF. CDR3 DNA: TGTGCCAGGAGCCCCCGGACAGGGGGAGGAAAACTGTTTTTT.

This clone appeared once. V gene TRBV5-1 combines with J gene TRBJ2-1, with TRBD1 identical over 10 bases. Germline lookup yields CDR1 SGHRS and CDR2 YFSETQ. The CDR3 sequence is 16 residues long. V was clipped by 1 base and J by 6 bases; unmatched bases: 7. The CDR3 loop reads CASSLHRTGGRNEQFF. CDR3 nucleotide sequence: TGCGCCAGCAGCTTGCACAGGACAGGGGGGCGCAATGAGCAGTTCTTC. Full variable domain (missing parts from reference TRBV5-1 and TRBJ2-1): KAGVTQTPRYLIKTRGQQVTLSCSPISGHRSVSWYQQTPGQGLQFLFEYFSETQRNKGNFPGRFSGRQFSNSRSEMNVSTLELGDSALYLCASSLHRTGGRNEQFFGPGTRLTVL.

This chain connects TRBV7-3 to TRBJ2-2; D uncertain. Trimming took off 2 bases at V and 1 base at J, with 8 bases between the two ends. Germline V gene sequence: CDR1 SGHTA, CDR2 FQGTGA. This CDR3 region has 15 residues. The CDR3 here is CASSLGRLNTGELFF. Here the CDR3 DNA reads TGTGCCAGCAGCTTAGGCAGATTGAACACCGGGGAGCTGTTTTTT.

The rearrangement links TRBV4-2 to TRBJ2-1; 7 positions agree with TRBD2. Germline V lookup: CDR1 LGHNA, CDR2 YNFKEQ. V lost 2 bases and J lost 2; bases outside the gene matches: 6. CDR3 length equals 16 residues. CDR3 DNA: TGTGCCAGCAGCCAACATCCTAGCGGCACCTACAATGAGCAGTTCTTC. Its protein product is CASSQHPSGTYNEQFF.

The gene calls are TRBV7-8 and TRBJ1-5; possibly TRBD1 for D (5 bases). In germline, CDR1 is SGHVS, CDR2 FQNEAQ. This CDR3 spans 17 amino acids. The V end lost 0 bases, the J end lost 3 bases, and 15 bases lay between the germline ends. The CDR3 DNA is TGTGCCAGCAGCTTAGCGGGGCAGGGAAGTTACAATCAGCCCCAGCATTTT. It translates to CASSLAGQGSYNQPQHF.

The CDR3 here is CASSPIPDTQYF. The CDR3 bases are TGTGCCAGCAGCCCCATCCCAGATACGCAGTATTTT. The V and J genes are TRBV7-2 and TRBJ2-3; the D is unclear. The CDR3 runs to 12 residues. V was trimmed by 5 bases and J by 4 bases, leaving 7 bases between them. Germline V gene lookup returns CDR1 SGHTA and CDR2 FQGNSA.